Sequencing of this T cell receptor beta chain was carried out in a study of shared clonotypes between healthy human individuals. Using immunoSEQ multiplex PCR, the repertoire was profiled, and TCRdb retains in-frame clones only, with some absent. The table has fewer than 1.4 million clones, approximately 78% seen once. A CD45RA+ naive subset and a CD45RA-negative memory subset were split from CD4+ cells. Sequencing used memory CD4+ T cells from PBMCs. Indicated subset: CD45RA-negative fraction. The clonotype originates from a man between 18 and 29 years old in good health. Some clones in this sample may be carry-over from other donors' samples.

The CDR3 spells CASSLLALPIGDTQYF. The CDR3, as DNA: TGTGCCAGCAGCTTATTAGCGCTCCCCATCGGGGATACGCAGTATTTT. This rearrangement joins TRBV11-1 to TRBJ2-3; a possible D gene is TRBD2 (5 bases). V was shortened by 2 bases and J by 6 bases, with 18 bases between the two germline ends. This CDR3 comprises 16 residues. Germline V gene lookup returns CDR1 SGHAT and CDR2 FQDESV (reference sequence).